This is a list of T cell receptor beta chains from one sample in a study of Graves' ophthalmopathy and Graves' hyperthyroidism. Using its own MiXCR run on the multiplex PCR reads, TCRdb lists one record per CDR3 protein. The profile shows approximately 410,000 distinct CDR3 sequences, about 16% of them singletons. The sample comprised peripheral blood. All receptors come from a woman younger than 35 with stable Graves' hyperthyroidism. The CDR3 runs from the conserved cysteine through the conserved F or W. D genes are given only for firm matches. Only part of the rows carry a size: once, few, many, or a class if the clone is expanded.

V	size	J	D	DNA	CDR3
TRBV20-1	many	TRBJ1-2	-	TGCAGTGCTAGAGTGACAGCTCGCTATGGCTACACCTTC	CSARVTARYGYTF
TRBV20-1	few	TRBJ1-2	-	TGCAGTGTGGGGGGGGAGACGAACTATGGCTACACCTTC	CSVGGETNYGYTF
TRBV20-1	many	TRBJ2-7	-	TGCAGTGCTAGAGATTTGGGGCCAGGGGTCAAGGCCTACGAGCAGTACTTC	CSARDLGPGVKAYEQYF
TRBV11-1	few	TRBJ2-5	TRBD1	TGTGCCAGCAGCTCCACCCCGGGACAGGGGAGTCAAGAGACCCAGTACTTC	CASSSTPGQGSQETQYF
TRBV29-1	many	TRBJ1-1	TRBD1	TGCAGCGTTGAGGGACAGGGTGGCACTGAAGCTTTCTTT	CSVEGQGGTEAFF
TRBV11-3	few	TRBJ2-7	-	TGTGCCAGCAGCTATAAGCCACGCTCCTACGAGCAGTACTTC	CASSYKPRSYEQYF
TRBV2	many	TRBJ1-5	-	TGTGCCAGCACAAGTAGGACACTCGAACCGCCTCAGCCCCAGCATTTT	CASTSRTLEPPQPQHF
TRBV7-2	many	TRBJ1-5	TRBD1	TGTGCCAGCAGCTCGACAGGGTTAAGGCAGCCCCAGCATTTT	CASSSTGLRQPQHF
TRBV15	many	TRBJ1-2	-	TGTGCCACCAGCAGAGAGAGGGTCAGGGAGAACTATGGCTACACCTTC	CATSRERVRENYGYTF
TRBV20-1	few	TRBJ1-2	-	TGCAGTGCTCCAGAGGGTACAGGGCCTTATGGCTACACCTTC	CSAPEGTGPYGYTF
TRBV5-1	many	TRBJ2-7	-	TGCGCCAGCAGCTTGGCCCTCGGCAGGGCCTACGAGCAGTACTTC	CASSLALGRAYEQYF
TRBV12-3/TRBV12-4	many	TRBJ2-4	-	TGTGCCAGCAGTTTACGACAGTTAGCCAAAAACATTCAGTACTTC	CASSLRQLAKNIQYF
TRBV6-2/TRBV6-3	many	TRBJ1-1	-	TGTGCCAGCAGTTACCCACCCTACGGGGGAGAATCCCAGAGGGCCGTCCCTGAAGCTTTCTTT	CASSYPPYGGESQRAVPEAFF
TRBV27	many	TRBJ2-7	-	TGTGCCAGCAGTTTGAAACGGGGGAGACAGGGTTCCTACGAGCAGTACTTC	CASSLKRGRQGSYEQYF
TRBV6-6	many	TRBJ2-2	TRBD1	TGTGCCGGCAGTTCATCGAGAACAGGGGAATCCCTTAACACCGGGGAGCTGTTTTTT	CAGSSSRTGESLNTGELFF
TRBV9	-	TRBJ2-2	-	TGTGCCAGCAGTGCCCACAGCACCGGGGAGCTGTTTTTT	CASSAHSTGELFF
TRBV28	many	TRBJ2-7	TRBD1	TGTGCCAGCAGGACAGGGGTGTACGAGCAGTACTTC	CASRTGVYEQYF
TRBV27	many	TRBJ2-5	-	TGTGCCAGTAAAGAGACAGCCCAACGCCAAGAGACCCAGTACTTC	CASKETAQRQETQYF
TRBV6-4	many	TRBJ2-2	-	TGTGCCAGCAGTGACAGGAACACCGGGGAGCTGTTTTTT	CASSDRNTGELFF
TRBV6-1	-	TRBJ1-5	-	TGTGCCAGCAGAGGGAACCTCGATCAGCCCCAGCATTTT	CASRGNLDQPQHF
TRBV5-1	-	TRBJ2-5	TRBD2	TGCGCCAGCAGCCGGCTGGGGACTAGAGGAGTGGAGACCCAGTACTTC	CASSRLGTRGVETQYF
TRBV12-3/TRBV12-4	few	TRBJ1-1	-	TGTGCCAGCAGGGTCCCAGGAGGACGGGACACTGAAGCTTTCTTT	CASRVPGGRDTEAFF
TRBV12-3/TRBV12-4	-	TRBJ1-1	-	TGTGCCAGCAGTACTTCCGGGCAAGCCTTAAACACTGAAGCTTTCTTT	CASSTSGQALNTEAFF
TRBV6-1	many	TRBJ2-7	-	TGTGCCAGCACCTCCACTAGTCTTACCTACGAGCAGTACTTC	CASTSTSLTYEQYF
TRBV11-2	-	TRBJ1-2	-	TGTGCCAGCAGCTCCCCCCCCCGGGGGGAGGTAGATGGCTACACCTTC	CASSSPPRGEVDGYTF
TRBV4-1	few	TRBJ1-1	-	TGCGCCAGCAGCCAAGAACCGGGAGGGAGGCCTGAAGCTTTCTTT	CASSQEPGGRPEAFF
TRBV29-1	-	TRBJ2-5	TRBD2	TGCAGCGTCTCGGGACTAGCGGGGACCCTACAAGAGACCCAGTACTTC	CSVSGLAGTLQETQYF
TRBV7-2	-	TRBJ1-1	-	TGTGCCAGCAGCGTCCTGGTGATTGACACTGAAGCTTTCTTT	CASSVLVIDTEAFF
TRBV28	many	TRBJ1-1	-	TGTGCCAGCAGTTTCCTCCAGGGCCGATCTAACACTGAAGCTTTCTTT	CASSFLQGRSNTEAFF